This TCR beta chain was profiled in a study of T cell responses to AZD1222 COVID-19 vaccine (dated by TCRdb to about 2021). A note on the overall study: AZD1222 recipients whose second dose came at about 4 weeks and those whose second dose came at about 12 weeks were combined into one group, since spike-specific TCR depth and breadth did not differ between the two schedules. A total of approximately 240 trial participants underwent TCR sequencing, of whom about 200 had received two doses of AZD1222 and some 26 had received two doses of the MenACWY control vaccine. Trial participants were enrolled by age into subgroups of 18-55, 56-69 and 70-plus years, and approximately 150, 30 and 60 TCR-sequenced participants, respectively, were included in these subgroups. The research as a whole found: Only five to seven AZD1222 recipients were SARS-CoV-2 seropositive at baseline, limiting conclusions about previously exposed vaccinees. Most participants were white British and females outnumbered males, and the authors suggested that clonal diversity may have been underestimated. After two AZD1222 doses, spike-specific TCR breadth and depth were significantly higher than at day 0 and than in MenACWY recipients. Nearly half of unique spike-specific TCRs reportedly recognized epitopes outside regions mutated in the B.1.351 and B.1.1.7 variants. In the small 56-69-year group, the increase in depth fell short of significance, most likely because of low power. The whole spike protein was spanned by vaccine-associated CD4 TCRs, and dominant responses were seen in regions 160-218 and 743-854. No day 14 peak-response samples were available, so repertoires were characterized only after the peak T cell response.

The CDR3 regions of human TCRbeta chains were subjected to immunosequencing. Per the source publication's procedure: TCRs in the repertoires were matched against a reference library of SARS-CoV-2-specific TCRs that had been generated with the MIRA antigen-specificity platform. Breadth was defined as the fraction of unique TCRs that were SARS-CoV-2-associated. Depth was defined as the fraction of total T cells that were SARS-CoV-2-associated. Using the MIRA data, each spike-specific TCR was assigned both to the spike region to which the TCR was reactive and to a CD4 or CD8 class. Log10-transformed breadth and depth values were compared by one-way ANOVA with Sidak's multiple comparisons tests. TCRdb holds this immuneACCESS table with in-frame rearrangements only. Some clones are missing; in checked studies, unresolved V genes explain under half, and the rest has no known cause. That table is the source of V, J and clone size, and D and trimming were worked out from the DNA. A total of around 190,000 clones appear in this sample, about 86% of them only once. The top ten hold around 0.5% of the sample.

In regard to this clone: Its cognate antigen has yet to be identified. Base qualities were left out, and no much larger clone turns up one base away.

The trim is 4 bases for V and 10 bases for J, with a gap of 17 bases between the germline ends. The CDR3, cysteine through phenylalanine, is 13 amino acids long. Only CDR3 DNA is held: 39 bases, read in frame from base 1. CDR1 and CDR2, looked up from the germline V gene, are SGHRS and YFSETQ. According to the study, the label for this sample's time point signals: baseline before first vaccination. Vaccinee samples were obtained from the UK trials COV001 and COV002, which included a single-blind randomized controlled phase 2/3 trial of AZD1222 (ChAdOx1 nCoV-19) in healthy adults. Trial participant PBMC samples were collected at day 0 and day 28 after the second dose for TCRbeta chain sequencing.

The source is an adult in good health. The sample here was peripheral blood, taken on day 0 of AZD1222 vaccination. The sequence joins TRBV5-1 to TRBJ1-1; the D gene is perhaps TRBD1, on 6 matching bases. The CDR3 region has the sequence CASSPDSFKGAFF. The sequenced DNA: TGCGCCAGCAGCCCGGACAGCTTTAAGGGAGCTTTCTTT.